What follows are 12 T cell receptor beta chains derived from one specimen sequenced in a study of T-cell reconstitution after alpha-beta-depleted transplantation in children. Preparation of the TCRbeta library was carried out with unique molecular identifiers. TCRdb itself ran the PCR reads through MiXCR, one entry per CDR3 protein. This sample has 500,000 to 750,000 distinct CDR3 sequences, with roughly a quarter found just once. The specimen was PBMCs, collected before TCRalphabeta/CD19-depleted stem cell transplant. The receptors derive from a boy younger than two with Wiskott-Aldrich syndrome, due to receive a stem cell transplant.

This clonotype has just a few counts. This chain connects TRBV5-1 to TRBJ2-1, with D maybe TRBD2 (6 bases). The germline CDR1 and CDR2 sequences are SGHRS and YFSETQ. The CDR3 runs to 14 residues. Deletions cut 4 bases from V and 3 bases from J, with 11 bases between. CDR3 protein: CASSQETSYNEQFF. CDR3 DNA: TGCGCCAGCAGCCAAGAGACTAGCTACAATGAGCAGTTCTTC. Full variable domain (remainder filled in from reference TRBV5-1 and TRBJ2-1): KAGVTQTPRYLIKTRGQQVTLSCSPISGHRSVSWYQQTPGQGLQFLFEYFSETQRNKGNFPGRFSGRQFSNSRSEMNVSTLELGDSALYLCASSQETSYNEQFFGPGTRLTVL.

For this clonotype: A read error may account for a junction end that differs from germline. CDR3 amino acids: CASTVGGSGANVLTF. The DNA for the CDR3 is TGTGCCAGCACCGTAGGGGGTTCTGGGGCCAACGTCCTGACTTTC. The J gene is TRBJ2-6, the V gene TRBV9, with a tentative D call TRBD1 (6 bases). Germline loops: CDR1 SGDLS, CDR2 YYNGEE. The CDR3 is 15 residues long. The full variable domain, with the rest looked up from reference TRBV9 and TRBJ2-6, is DSGVTQTPKHLITATGQRVTLRCSPRSGDLSVYWYQQSLDQGLQFLIQYYNGEERAKGNILERFSAQQFPDLHSELNLSSLELGDSALYFCASTVGGSGANVLTFGAGSRLTVL.

There are a few counts of this clonotype. The V and J genes are TRBV11-2 and TRBJ2-7; perhaps TRBD1 as D (6 bases). From germline, CDR1 is SGHAT and CDR2 FQNNGV. This CDR3 region has 13 residues. Trimming removed 5 bases at V and 2 bases at J, with 10 bases between. The CDR3 loop reads CASSADRTYEQYF. In nucleotides, the CDR3 is TGTGCCAGCAGCGCAGACAGGACCTACGAGCAGTACTTC.

V gene TRBV6-1 combines with J gene TRBJ1-2; no firm D call. Germline CDR1 is MNHNS and CDR2 is SASEGT. The V end lost 1 base, the J end lost 3 bases, and 12 bases lay between the germline ends. The CDR3 length is 15 residues. The CDR3 DNA follows: TGTGCCAGCAGTGAAGGGGTAGGAGTGGACTATGGCTACACCTTC. This translates into CASSEGVGVDYGYTF.

The CDR3 DNA is TGTGCCAGCAGTCGAGGGACTAGCGGGAGGGGTAGAGAGACCCAGTACTTC. This encodes CASSRGTSGRGRETQYF. The chain has TRBV7-2 and TRBJ2-5; TRBD2 agrees at 16 bases. CDR3 length: 17 residues. V dropped 6 bases and J dropped 4; count of bases not matched to a gene: 8. Germline CDR1 SGHTA, CDR2 FQGNSA. Filled out from reference TRBV7-2 and TRBJ2-5, the complete variable domain reads GAGVSQSPSNKVTEKGKDVELRCDPISGHTALYWYRQSLGQGLEFLIYFQGNSAPDKSGLPSDRFSAERTGGSVSTLTIQRTQQEDSAVYLCASSRGTSGRGRETQYFGPGTRLLVL.

This rearrangement joins TRBV7-9 to TRBJ2-7; 10 bases fit TRBD2. This CDR3 comprises 14 residues. Germline CDR1 reads SEHNR; CDR2 reads FQNEAQ (reference sequence). The trim removed 4 bases at V and 3 bases at J, leaving 3 bases unmatched. CDR3: CASSYSGRNYEQYF. DNA of the CDR3: TGTGCCAGCAGCTATAGCGGGAGGAACTACGAGCAGTACTTC.

The V gene is TRBV5-1, the J gene TRBJ2-3; tentatively, D is TRBD2 (6 bases). Per the germline V gene, CDR1 is SGHRS and CDR2 is YFSETQ. The CDR3 has 16 amino acids. The V and J ends lost 4 bases and 6 bases respectively, with 21 bases between them. The DNA for the CDR3 is TGCGCCAGCAGCCTGAACCAGGTAGCGGCCCGCGATACGCAGTATTTT. Residues: CASSLNQVAARDTQYF.

The chain couples TRBV7-8 to TRBJ2-1; D unresolved. The CDR3 length is 18 residues. Germline V gives CDR1 SGHVS, CDR2 FQNEAQ. Trimming stripped 3 bases from V and 1 base from J, with 19 bases between. The CDR3 protein is CASSLTEGKKRSYNEQFF. CDR3 bases: TGTGCCAGCAGCTTGACGGAAGGGAAGAAGAGGTCCTACAATGAGCAGTTCTTC. Full variable domain (remainder filled in from reference TRBV7-8 and TRBJ2-1): GAGVSQSPRYKVAKRGQDVALRCDPISGHVSLFWYQQALGQGPEFLTYFQNEAQLDKSGLPSDRFFAERPEGSVSTLKIQRTQQEDSAVYLCASSLTEGKKRSYNEQFFGPGTRLTVL.

This clonotype turned up a few times. This rearrangement joins TRBV20-1 to TRBJ2-1; 8 nucleotides agree with TRBD2. The germline gives CDR1 DFQATT, CDR2 SNEGSKA (reference sequence). This CDR3 has 14 residues. V was pared by 5 bases and J by 10 bases, with 13 bases of the junction left unmatched. The CDR3 loop is CSAPTSGGKGEQFF. The DNA of the CDR3 is TGCAGTGCTCCAACAAGCGGGGGCAAGGGGGAGCAGTTCTTC.

The CDR3: CASFQTGVAGELFF. DNA of the CDR3: TGCGCCAGCTTCCAGACAGGGGTGGCCGGGGAGCTGTTTTTT. This rearrangement joins TRBV5-1 to TRBJ2-2, with 8 bases that match TRBD1. J was trimmed by 6 bases and V by 7 bases; bases with no gene match: 8. The CDR3 is 14 amino acids. Germline V gives CDR1 SGHRS, CDR2 YFSETQ.

This clonotype was seen a few times. The gene calls are TRBV27 and TRBJ2-7, with D perhaps TRBD1 (5 bases). V shed 2 bases and J shed 3 bases, with 20 bases lying between them. Germline V CDR1 and CDR2: MNHEY, SMNVEV (reference sequence). The CDR3 has 17 residues. This chain's CDR3 is CASSLAGPTYGYYEQYF. The CDR3 region has the DNA TGTGCCAGCAGTTTAGCAGGGCCTACATATGGGTACTACGAGCAGTACTTC.

This clonotype came up a few times. This chain links TRBV27 with TRBJ1-4; TRBD1 is a possible D gene (5 bases). CDR3 length equals 14 residues. Trimming took off 2 bases at V and 8 bases at J, with 12 bases between the two ends. Per germline, CDR1 MNHEY and CDR2 SMNVEV (reference sequence). The CDR3 nucleotides are TGTGCCAGCAGTTTAAAGGGTCGGGGCGAAAAACTGTTTTTT. This translates into CASSLKGRGEKLFF. The variable domain in full, with the rest retrieved from reference TRBV27 and TRBJ1-4, is EAQVTQNPRYLITVTGKKLTVTCSQNMNHEYMSWYRQDPGLGLRQIYYSMNVEVTDKGDVPEGYKVSRKEKRNFPLILESPSPNQTSLYFCASSLKGRGEKLFFGSGTQLSVL.